The subject of this entry is one T cell receptor beta chain. Its specificity is unknown. These data belong to a study of OX40 agonist ivuxolimab in advanced cancers. The CDR3 loop spans 14 amino acids. Germline V CDR1 and CDR2: GTSNPN, SVGIG (reference sequence). The V and J ends lost 2 bases and 9 bases, in that order; junction bases with no gene match: 6. Overall study results and limits: In CD8+ T cells, expanded clones were on average more numerous than in CD4+.

Patients were ruled out by autoimmune disease history or systemic immunosuppression. Repertoires were generated with immunoSEQ multiplex PCR, while TCRdb's copy carries only in-frame clones and drops some. This sample has about 79,000 clones, with around 82% found just once. The chain recombines TRBV30 with TRBJ1-6, with 8 positions matching TRBD1. This material consisted of CD4+ or CD8+ T cells sorted from blood, taken in a trial of the OX40 agonist ivuxolimab. This sequence originates from an adult with an advanced solid tumor such as melanoma, head and neck, liver or kidney cancer. The CDR3, as DNA: TGTGCCTGGAGTTTGAGACAGGGGTTTTCACCCCTCCACTTT. Its translation: CAWSLRQGFSPLHF.